This T cell receptor (beta chain) was captured in a study of blood T cell repertoires in COVID-19. Sequenced by immunoSEQ multiplex PCR; TCRdb stores in-frame clones only, minus some. The sample shows over 150,000 clones, 80% to 90% of them seen only once. This CDR3 has 13 residues. The J segment lost 8 bases and the V segment lost 1 base, leaving 3 bases of the junction unmatched. CDR1 is LGHDT and CDR2 is YNNKEL in the germline V gene (reference sequence). The TCR comes from an older woman with COVID-19, enrolled during active disease. V and J are TRBV3-1 (or the pseudogene TRBV3-2) and TRBJ1-2; 8 nucleotides align to TRBD1. The material sequenced was peripheral blood. The CDR3 DNA sequence: TGTGCCAGCAGCCAAGGGACAGGGATCGGCTACACCTTC. Translation gives CASSQGTGIGYTF.